The 10 T cell receptor beta chains in this list originate from one sample, sequenced in a study of cytomegalovirus exposure and HLA in healthy donors. The study ran its PCR with 60 Vbeta and 13 Jbeta primers. Measured with immunoSEQ multiplex PCR; TCRdb has only the in-frame clones, and not every one. Among 150,000 to 200,000 clones, 81% were seen once, and the ten largest hold about 1.8%. The sequencing sample was made of PBMCs. The receptors were sampled from a man aged 18 to 29 in good health and CMV-seronegative.

The chain couples TRBV10-2 to TRBJ2-4, with 8 bases matching TRBD1. CDR1 and CDR2 from the germline V gene are WSHSY and SAAADI. V lost 6 bases, J lost 0 bases, and 13 bases stayed unmatched. This CDR3 has 18 amino acids. The CDR3 DNA reads TGCGCCAGCAGCTTACTTCCGGGACAGGCTGTAGCCAAAAACATTCAGTACTTC. Protein sequence: CASSLLPGQAVAKNIQYF.

The DNA for the CDR3 is TGTGCCACCAGCAGAGATTTGGGACAGGGGGCGAATGGCTACACCTTC. It yields the protein CATSRDLGQGANGYTF. The V and J genes are TRBV15 and TRBJ1-2; 12 positions agree with TRBD1. J gave up 6 bases and V 0 bases, and 5 bases lay outside the gene matches. Germline-derived CDR1 and CDR2 are LNHNV and YYDKDF (reference sequence). The CDR3 has 16 residues. The entire variable domain, with the rest obtained from reference TRBV15 and TRBJ1-2, is as follows: DAMVIQNPRYQVTQFGKPVTLSCSQTLNHNVMYWYQQKSSQAPKLLFHYYDKDFNNEADTPDNFQSRRPNTSFCFLDIRSPGLGDTAMYLCATSRDLGQGANGYTFGSGTRLTVV.

The chain uses TRBV10-3 and TRBJ2-5; tentatively, D is TRBD1 (6 bases). The last part of the DNA fits TRBJ2-7 better; the J call may be wrong. This CDR3 spans 13 amino acids. Germline values: CDR1 ENHRY, CDR2 SYGVKD. CDR3 sequence (DNA): TGTGCCATCAGGAATGGGACACCCTACGAGCAGTACTTC. Encoded protein: CAIRNGTPYEQYF.

This clone was detected once. The chain has TRBV5-5 and TRBJ2-1, with 7 bases aligning to TRBD2. The CDR3 runs 15 residues. Germline lookup yields CDR1 SGHKS and CDR2 YYEKEE (reference sequence). The trim removed 1 base at V and 3 bases at J, leaving 4 bases unmatched. CDR3 nucleotide sequence: TGTGCCAGCAGCTTGTACGGGGAGGGCTACAATGAGCAGTTCTTC. It yields the protein CASSLYGEGYNEQFF.

This sequence joins TRBV5-1 and TRBJ2-3; 11 nucleotides line up with TRBD1. Germline CDR1 is SGHRS and CDR2 is YFSETQ. The CDR3 has 16 residues. The junction had 5 bases not matched to a gene; V was cut back by 1 base and J by 4 bases. The chain's CDR3 is CASSLPGQGVADTQYF. The CDR3 DNA reads as TGCGCCAGCAGCTTGCCGGGACAGGGGGTGGCAGATACGCAGTATTTT.

The V call is TRBV27, the J call TRBJ2-2; maybe TRBD1 (6 bases). V was pared by 2 bases and J by 4 bases, with 14 bases between. This CDR3 region has 16 residues. Looked up from germline, CDR1 is MNHEY and CDR2 is SMNVEV (reference sequence). CDR3 DNA sequence: TGTGCCAGCAGTTTAATGGCAGGGGTGCGCACCGGGGAGCTGTTTTTT. Amino acid sequence: CASSLMAGVRTGELFF.

The J gene is TRBJ2-5, the V gene TRBV4-1; possible D gene TRBD2, 6 bases. The CDR3 has 16 residues. Germline CDR1 is MGHRA and CDR2 is YSYEKL. Deletions cut 4 bases from V and 2 bases from J, with 17 bases between. The CDR3 reads CASSPTGVLVQETQYF. The CDR3 DNA sequence: TGCGCCAGCAGCCCGACGGGGGTCCTGGTACAAGAGACCCAGTACTTC.

Regarding this clone: Sequence at one end of the junction differs from germline and may be a read error. The chain is built from TRBV30 and TRBJ1-1; no clear D. The CDR3 is made up of 11 amino acids. Germline lookup yields CDR1 GTSNPN and CDR2 SVGIG (reference sequence). The CDR3 DNA reads as TGTGCCTGGAGTGTATTTACTGGAGCTTTCTTT. Its translation: CAWSVFTGAFF.

This rearrangement joins TRBV9 to TRBJ2-3, with 7 bases fitting TRBD1. Trimming took 1 base from V and 3 from J; bases not matched to a gene: 5. From germline, CDR1 is SGDLS and CDR2 YYNGEE. CDR3 length equals 15 residues. CDR3 region: CASSVLTGETDTQYF. CDR3 sequence (DNA): TGTGCCAGCAGCGTACTAACAGGGGAAACAGATACGCAGTATTTT.

A few counts support this clone. The chain combines TRBV18 with TRBJ1-4; 9 nucleotides line up with TRBD1. Germline V gene sequence: CDR1 KGHSH, CDR2 LQKENI. Trimming cost V 5 bases and J 8 bases; bases outside gene matches: 6. The CDR3 runs to 14 residues. The CDR3 DNA follows: TGTGCCAGCTCAACCGGGACAGGGTACGAAAAACTGTTTTTT. It translates to CASSTGTGYEKLFF.